One sample yielded the 15 T cell receptor beta chains listed below, sequenced in a study of neurological immune-mediated disorders. TCRdb independently ran MiXCR on the 5' RACE reads; one entry per CDR3 protein. The sample yields approximately 82,000 distinct CDR3 sequences, 14% seen once. Specimen: PBMCs. These receptors were taken from a woman aged 45 to 65 in good health.

The V and J genes are TRBV25-1 and TRBJ2-3; no definite D call. V was clipped by 1 base and J by 5 bases, with 16 bases between them. CDR3 length: 16 residues. Germline assignment: CDR1 MGHDK and CDR2 SYGVNS. Here the CDR3 reads CASSESGGLPQDTQYF. Written as DNA, the CDR3 is TGTGCCAGCAGTGAATCGGGCGGCCTCCCACAAGATACGCAGTATTTT.

Ten or more counts support this clonotype. The chain links TRBV12-3 or TRBV12-4 to TRBJ1-1, with D perhaps matching TRBD1 (6 bases). This CDR3 is built from 12 residues. Trimming left V 5 bases short and J 11 bases short, with 15 bases between. The CDR3 DNA reads as TGTGCCAGCAGTAGAGGGACAAGAGTTGCTTTCTTT. It codes for CASSRGTRVAFF.

This clonotype was seen repeatedly, ten times or more. The CDR3 is CASSPGGSYEQYF. The CDR3, as DNA: TGCGCCAGCAGCCCGGGGGGTTCCTACGAGCAGTACTTC. J is TRBJ2-7 and V is TRBV5-1; 7 bases match TRBD2. The ends lost 4 bases at V and 1 base at J; junction bases unmatched: 2. The germline V gene encodes CDR1 SGHRS and CDR2 YFSETQ. The CDR3 totals 13 residues. Combining the CDR3 with reference TRBV5-1 and TRBJ2-7 gives the whole variable domain KAGVTQTPRYLIKTRGQQVTLSCSPISGHRSVSWYQQTPGQGLQFLFEYFSETQRNKGNFPGRFSGRQFSNSRSEMNVSTLELGDSALYLCASSPGGSYEQYFGPGTRLTVT.

The chain links TRBV5-8 to TRBJ2-5; 9 bases fit TRBD1. The CDR3 is made up of 15 amino acids. Looked up from germline, CDR1 is SGHTS and CDR2 is YDEGEE. V shed 2 bases, J shed 5 bases, and the junction held 7 bases outside the gene matches. The CDR3 region is CASSFLGQGGETQYF. DNA for the CDR3: TGTGCCAGCAGCTTCCTGGGACAGGGTGGTGAGACCCAGTACTTC.

This sequence joins TRBV2 and TRBJ2-7, with D possibly being TRBD2 (5 bases). The CDR3 loop spans 13 amino acids. Trimming took off 6 bases at V and 5 bases at J, with 14 bases between the two ends. From germline, CDR1 is SNHLY and CDR2 FYNNEI. The CDR3 is CASSHWAGHEQYF. As DNA, the CDR3 is TGTGCCAGCAGCCACTGGGCGGGCCACGAGCAGTACTTC.

J is TRBJ2-5 and V is TRBV10-2, with 7 nucleotides matching TRBD2. This CDR3 is 14 amino acids long. CDR1 is WSHSY, CDR2 SAAADI, per germline. After removal of 4 bases from V and 4 bases from J, the junction contained 6 bases not matched to a gene. The CDR3 here is CASSGGGRGETQYF. CDR3 in DNA: TGCGCCAGCAGTGGGGGCGGGAGAGGAGAGACCCAGTACTTC.

This clonotype showed up many times. The V call is TRBV25-1, the J call TRBJ1-3; the D is unclear. Trimming cost V 3 bases and J 1 base, with 1 base left between them. CDR1 and CDR2 from the germline V gene are MGHDK and SYGVNS. This CDR3 spans 12 amino acids. CDR3 residues: CASSDSGNTIYF. The CDR3 coding sequence is TGTGCCAGCAGTGATTCTGGAAACACCATATATTTT. Based on the CDR3 plus reference TRBV25-1 and TRBJ1-3, the full variable domain is EADIYQTPRYLVIGTGKKITLECSQTMGHDKMYWYQQDPGMELHLIHYSYGVNSTEKGDLSSESTVSRIRTEHFPLTLESARPSHTSQYLCASSDSGNTIYFGEGSWLTVV.

At least ten counts were recorded for this clonotype. The V gene is TRBV28, the J gene TRBJ1-5; D is unclear. The V gene lost 2 bases and the J gene lost 3 bases, with 11 bases spanning the gap. Germline V gene data show CDR1 as MDHEN and CDR2 as SYDVKM. This CDR3 contains 15 residues. This chain's CDR3 is CASSLSWQINQPQHF. CDR3 sequence (DNA): TGTGCCAGCAGTTTAAGTTGGCAGATCAATCAGCCCCAGCATTTT. The complete variable domain, with remaining parts taken from reference TRBV28 and TRBJ1-5, reads DVKVTQSSRYLVKRTGEKVFLECVQDMDHENMFWYRQDPGLGLRLIYFSYDVKMKEKGDIPEGYSVSREKKERFSLILESASTNQTSMYLCASSLSWQINQPQHFGDGTRLSIL.

This clonotype was recorded many times. The rearrangement uses TRBV18 and TRBJ2-3, with D possibly being TRBD2 (5 bases). Germline CDR1 is KGHSH and CDR2 is LQKENI. V lost 3 bases and J 2 bases, leaving 9 bases between the germline ends. CDR3 length: 14 amino acids. Written as DNA, the CDR3 is TGTGCCAGCTCACCCCTAGCCTCCACAGATACGCAGTATTTT. This sequence encodes CASSPLASTDTQYF.

This clonotype was counted at least ten times. This chain links TRBV5-1 with TRBJ1-5; 10 bases fit TRBD1. This CDR3 comprises 15 residues. The germline CDR1 and CDR2 sequences are SGHRS and YFSETQ. V was clipped by 4 bases and J by 4 bases; unmatched bases: 5. CDR3 coding DNA: TGCGCCAGCAGCCAGACAGGGGGCGGTAATCAGCCCCAGCATTTT. This translates into CASSQTGGGNQPQHF.

Comments on this clonotype: A read error may account for a junction end that differs from germline. The chain carries TRBV10-3 and TRBJ2-1; possibly TRBD2 for D (6 bases). The CDR3 length is 14 residues. CDR1 is ENHRY and CDR2 is SYGVKD in the germline V gene. The CDR3: CDISEGGGMDEQFF. The CDR3 DNA sequence: TGTGACATCAGTGAGGGTGGGGGGATGGATGAGCAGTTCTTC.

This clonotype has a count of ten or more. J is TRBJ1-5 and V is TRBV20-1; 7 bases are a match to TRBD1. This CDR3 spans 16 amino acids. Germline CDR1 DFQATT, CDR2 SNEGSKA (reference sequence). After removal of 0 bases from V and 7 bases from J, the junction contained 12 bases not matched to a gene. This CDR3 reads CSARDYRSQGFQPQHF. The CDR3, as DNA: TGCAGTGCTAGAGATTACCGCTCACAGGGGTTCCAGCCCCAGCATTTT.

This clonotype was seen at least ten times. V gene TRBV28 combines with J gene TRBJ2-4; tentatively, D is TRBD1 or TRBD2 (5 bases each). Germline CDR1 and CDR2: MDHEN and SYDVKM. Deletions cut 4 bases from V and 6 bases from J, with 19 bases between. The CDR3 runs to 16 residues. The CDR3 spells CASSSRWVGVGNIQYF. CDR3 bases: TGTGCCAGCAGTTCCCGCTGGGTGGGGGTGGGAAACATTCAGTACTTC.

As to this clonotype: This sequence may be a read error, since a much larger clone differs from it by one base. The conserved final phenylalanine or tryptophan is absent from the CDR3, which likely points to a read error. The chain couples TRBV29-1 to TRBJ1-2; D might be TRBD1 (5 bases). From germline, CDR1 is SQVTM and CDR2 ANQGSEA. Between the trimmed V and J ends, which lost 7 bases and 4 bases, there was a span of 13 bases. The CDR3 covers 12 residues. CDR3 residues: CSAGGQGYGYTI. As DNA, the CDR3 is TGCAGCGCGGGAGGGCAGGGCTATGGCTACACCATC.

This clonotype was seen many times. The gene calls are TRBV5-1 and TRBJ2-2, with 10 nucleotides matching TRBD2. The CDR3 covers 16 residues. Germline assignment: CDR1 SGHRS and CDR2 YFSETQ. V gave up 3 bases and J gave up 0 bases; unmatched junction bases: 2. This CDR3 reads CASSSGLAANTGELFF. For the CDR3, the DNA is TGCGCCAGCAGCTCAGGACTAGCGGCGAACACCGGGGAGCTGTTTTTT.